These T cell receptor beta chains were read from a single sample in a study of human T cells and chemical hapten exposure. TCRdb reprocessed the RACE reads via MiXCR and lists one record per CDR3 protein. The sample holds tens of thousands of distinct CDR3 sequences, 9.4% seen once. The specimen comprised whole blood, sampled in connection with sensitization to the hapten diphenylcyclopropenone (DPC). Source of these receptors: a man younger than 45 with alopecia areata. Some clones in this sample may be carry-over from other donors' samples. Both conserved end residues are part of each CDR3. D genes are given only for firm matches. Part of the rows lack a size; the others show once, few, many or a class for expanded clones.

DNA: TGCAGTGCTTGGACAGGAAATAATGAAAAACTGTTTTTT; CDR3: CSAWTGNNEKLFF; V: TRBV20-1; D: TRBD1; J: TRBJ1-4; size: few
DNA: TGTGCCAGCAGTCGGGACAGAAACCAACCGAATGAGCAGTTCTTC; CDR3: CASSRDRNQPNEQFF; V: TRBV6-2/TRBV6-3; D: TRBD1; J: TRBJ2-1; size: many
DNA: TGTGCCAGCAGTTACAAAGGGACAGGTTCCTACGAGCAGTACTTC; CDR3: CASSYKGTGSYEQYF; V: TRBV6-5; D: TRBD1; J: TRBJ2-7; size: many
DNA: TGTGCCACCAGCAGAGATGGCGGTAACTATGGCTACACCTTC; CDR3: CATSRDGGNYGYTF; V: TRBV15; D: NA; J: TRBJ1-2; size: few
DNA: TGTGCCATCAGTGATGGGACACCTCAAGCTTTCTTT; CDR3: CAISDGTPQAFF; V: TRBV10-3; D: NA; J: TRBJ1-1; size: NA
DNA: TGCGCCAGCAGCTCAGGGACCCTCATGAACACTGAAGCTTTCTTT; CDR3: CASSSGTLMNTEAFF; V: TRBV5-1; D: NA; J: TRBJ1-1; size: NA
DNA: TGCAGCGTTGCCGGTAATCAGGACAGCTCCTACGAGCAGTACTTC; CDR3: CSVAGNQDSSYEQYF; V: TRBV29-1; D: NA; J: TRBJ2-7; size: NA
DNA: TGTGCCACCGTTCTACACACCTTC; CDR3: CATVLHTF; V: TRBV10-3; D: NA; J: TRBJ1-2; size: many
DNA: TGCGCCAGCAGCCAAGCACGGGGGCCCACCCAAGAGACCCAGTACTTC; CDR3: CASSQARGPTQETQYF; V: TRBV4-3; D: NA; J: TRBJ2-5; size: many
DNA: TGTGCCAGCAGCACAGGGAGAGATCAGCCCCAGCATTTT; CDR3: CASSTGRDQPQHF; V: TRBV6-6; D: NA; J: TRBJ1-5; size: many
DNA: TGTGCCAGCAGCTCAACGACTGTCTCTGGGGCCAACGTCCTGACTTTC; CDR3: CASSSTTVSGANVLTF; V: TRBV5-6; D: NA; J: TRBJ2-6; size: many
DNA: TGTGCCAGTATTCATCGCCCTGAAGGGGGAGGAAGCAATCAGCCCCAGCATTTT; CDR3: CASIHRPEGGGSNQPQHF; V: TRBV19; D: NA; J: TRBJ1-5; size: NA
DNA: TGTGCCAGCATCTCTAATACAGGGGGTTCCTACAATGAGCAGTTCTTC; CDR3: CASISNTGGSYNEQFF; V: TRBV7-9; D: TRBD1; J: TRBJ2-1; size: many
DNA: TGTGCCAGCAGCCCCGTGAAGCTTTGGCAGTTCTTC; CDR3: CASSPVKLWQFF; V: TRBV13; D: NA; J: TRBJ2-1; size: NA
DNA: TGCAGTGCTAGAGGGGACAGGGACCTCTACGAGCAGTACTTC; CDR3: CSARGDRDLYEQYF; V: TRBV20-1; D: TRBD1; J: TRBJ2-7; size: NA
DNA: TGTGCCAGCAGCACCAGGGGCCCAAAGGAGACCCAGTACTTC; CDR3: CASSTRGPKETQYF; V: TRBV7-9; D: NA; J: TRBJ2-5; size: many
DNA: TGTGCCAGCAGCTCCCGGGACAGGGAGGACATTCAGTACTTC; CDR3: CASSSRDREDIQYF; V: TRBV11-2; D: TRBD1; J: TRBJ2-4; size: many
DNA: TGTGCCACCAGTCGACTAAAAATCCCTTCCACAGATACGCAGTATTTT; CDR3: CATSRLKIPSTDTQYF; V: TRBV24-1; D: NA; J: TRBJ2-3; size: NA
DNA: TGTGCCAGCAGCCAAGGCTACGAAATCACCTACGAGCAGTACTTC; CDR3: CASSQGYEITYEQYF; V: TRBV3-1; D: NA; J: TRBJ2-7; size: many
DNA: TGCAGCGTTGAAGAGAGAAATACGCAGTATTTT; CDR3: CSVEERNTQYF; V: TRBV29-1; D: NA; J: TRBJ2-3; size: NA
DNA: TGCAGCGTTTCGGAGGGAGGCACAGATACGCAGTATTTT; CDR3: CSVSEGGTDTQYF; V: TRBV29-1; D: NA; J: TRBJ2-3; size: NA
DNA: TGTGCCACCTTGGGGTACGGATACTCTGGGGCCAACGTCCTGACTTTC; CDR3: CATLGYGYSGANVLTF; V: TRBV27; D: NA; J: TRBJ2-6; size: many